A selection of T cell receptor beta chains follows, all from one sample in a study of spatial heterogeneity in lung cancer. MiXCR was run by TCRdb on the 5' RACE reads, yielding one entry per CDR3 protein. The sample has tens of thousands of distinct CDR3 sequences; under 25% are singletons. The sequences come from PBMCs, collected at surgery. These receptors all come from a male donor with early-stage non-small cell lung cancer. CDR3s include the opening cysteine and the closing phenylalanine or tryptophan. Each record gives: clone size, J gene, V gene, CDR3 protein. Expanded clones get a size class; other rows say once, few or many, or leave the size out.

- TRBJ2-6 TRBV10-3 CAISESGSPPGANVLTF
few TRBJ1-5 TRBV5-5 CASSFGWGVANQPQHF
few TRBJ1-3 TRBV10-3 CAIGTGTGNTIYF
few TRBJ2-1 TRBV28 CASFPRDSGNYNEQFF
- TRBJ2-7 TRBV10-3 CAISDGGADYEQYF
- TRBJ2-1 TRBV9 CASSVGDGLPGNEQFF
- TRBJ2-5 TRBV28 CASSLGGRAQETQYF
once TRBJ2-1 TRBV6-2/TRBV6-3 CASRATSGGAYEQFF
- TRBJ2-7 TRBV20-1 CSALVPGVGEQYF
many TRBJ1-1 TRBV29-1 CSVDMGTEAFF
- TRBJ2-3 TRBV6-6 CASSYGVEDTQYF
- TRBJ2-1 TRBV5-1 CASSLSQGSNEQFF
- TRBJ2-1 TRBV6-2/TRBV6-3 CASSTNILEGFNNEQFF
- TRBJ2-3 TRBV4-2 CASSQVGAADTQYF
few TRBJ2-3 TRBV3-1 CASSRHGTLGGMDTQYF
- TRBJ2-1 TRBV5-1 CASSPTSGYTNEQFF
few TRBJ2-7 TRBV9 CASSPDLDRVPNEQYF
- TRBJ2-7 TRBV5-1 CASRRDSLYEQYF
- TRBJ2-1 TRBV7-9 CASSLTSNHEQFF
- TRBJ2-4 TRBV27 CASSYRGLAKNIQYF
many TRBJ1-1 TRBV4-3 CASSPSTGGTEAFF
few TRBJ2-4 TRBV12-3/TRBV12-4 CASSLGASVQYF
- TRBJ2-1 TRBV4-2 CASSHARAGTSGGGGYNEQFF
- TRBJ2-3 TRBV6-4 CASSAMGGSADTQYF
few TRBJ2-6 TRBV28 CASSLAGLAGVSGANVLTF
few TRBJ2-7 TRBV3-1 CASSRSTWGYSYEQYF
- TRBJ1-1 TRBV5-4 CASTPPDRAENTEAFF
few TRBJ2-1 TRBV24-1 CATSDYGTGRDEQFF
- TRBJ1-2 TRBV5-1 CASSLETTTSGYTF
few TRBJ2-7 TRBV18 CASREGVREQYF
- TRBJ2-5 TRBV2 CASSTRNLQGAHLQETQYF
- TRBJ2-5 TRBV9 CASSVVGAWGETQYF
few TRBJ1-5 TRBV20-1 CSALFPNQPQHF
few TRBJ2-3 TRBV9 CASSVGRDTQYF
few TRBJ2-7 TRBV7-9 CASSLPGTSGISDEQYF
- TRBJ2-7 TRBV7-9 CASSLVADRSYEQYF
- TRBJ2-7 TRBV28 CASNAGGSYEQYF
few TRBJ2-3 TRBV27 CASSPSGAPTDTQYF
- TRBJ2-3 TRBV24-1 CATSDPDGSGTDTQYF
many TRBJ2-3 TRBV9 CASSIGLAIGADTQYF
few TRBJ1-4 TRBV7-9 CASSPQGANEKLFF
- TRBJ1-2 TRBV9 CASSPPRGDYGYTF
few TRBJ2-5 TRBV29-1 CSARTGVQGETQYF